Described below is a single TCR beta chain sequence and its context. The antigen remains unidentified. The sample originates from a study of Ad26.COV2.S vaccination and SARS-CoV-2 variants. The wider study: It was the COV1001 Ad26.COV2.S trial arm that included the donor. Study-level findings and limits: Vaccine and placebo recipients had similar non-spike TCR breadth.

Treatment: about 20 received Ad26.COV2.S at low or high dose, single or two shots; 5 received placebo; per-sample allocation not given. On day 63 after the first injection, vaccine and placebo recipients gave samples. Libraries were prepared by immunoSEQ multiplex PCR; TCRdb keeps only in-frame clonotypes and omits some of them. The sample lists around 370,000 clones; approximately 81% were seen once. This CDR3 region has 15 residues. Trimming left V 10 bases short and J 4 bases short, with 22 bases between. CDR1 and CDR2 from the germline V gene are LNHDA and SQIVND (reference sequence). The rearrangement joins TRBV19 to TRBJ1-2; D call uncertain. This clonotype was obtained from a person between 18 and 59 years old who received the Ad26.COV2.S COVID-19 vaccine or a placebo. Sequencing used peripheral blood, obtained in a trial of Ad26.COV2.S vaccine versus placebo. DNA of the CDR3: TGTGCCACATTCGGCAGCTCGAAAGGACTCTATGGCTACACCTTC. The encoded protein is CATFGSSKGLYGYTF.